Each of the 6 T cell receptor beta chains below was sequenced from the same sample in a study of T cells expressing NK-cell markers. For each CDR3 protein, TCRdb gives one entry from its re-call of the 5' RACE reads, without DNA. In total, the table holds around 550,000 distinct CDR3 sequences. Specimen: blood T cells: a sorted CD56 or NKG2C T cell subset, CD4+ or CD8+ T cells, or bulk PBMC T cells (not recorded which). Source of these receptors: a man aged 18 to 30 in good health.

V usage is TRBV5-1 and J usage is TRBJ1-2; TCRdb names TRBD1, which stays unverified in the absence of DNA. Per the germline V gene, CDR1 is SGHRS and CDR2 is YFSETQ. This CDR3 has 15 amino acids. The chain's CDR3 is CASSLSVGARGGYTF.

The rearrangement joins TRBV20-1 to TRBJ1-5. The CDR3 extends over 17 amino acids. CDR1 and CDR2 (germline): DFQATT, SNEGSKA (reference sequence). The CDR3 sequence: CSARGKTLGPSNQPQHF.

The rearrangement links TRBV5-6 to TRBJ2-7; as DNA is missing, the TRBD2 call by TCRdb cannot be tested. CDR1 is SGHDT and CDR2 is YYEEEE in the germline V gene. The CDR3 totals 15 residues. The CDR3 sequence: CASSLKSGKVYEQYF.

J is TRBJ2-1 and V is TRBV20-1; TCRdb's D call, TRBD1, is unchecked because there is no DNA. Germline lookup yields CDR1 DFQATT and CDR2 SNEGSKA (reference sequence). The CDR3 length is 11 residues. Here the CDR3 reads CSAREGVEQFF.

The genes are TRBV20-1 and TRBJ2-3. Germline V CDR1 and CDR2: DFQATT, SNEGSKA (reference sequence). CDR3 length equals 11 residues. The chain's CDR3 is CSGSLTDTQYF.

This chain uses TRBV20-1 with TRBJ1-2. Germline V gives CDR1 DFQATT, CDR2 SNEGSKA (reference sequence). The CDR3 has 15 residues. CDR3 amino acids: CSASGGGEAGYGYTF.